A single sample is the source of the 8 T cell receptor beta chains below, sequenced in a study of regulatory T cells in long-lasting Graves disease. Time point reported: newly diagnosed GD, antithyroid drugs for less than 3 months. The TCR library used RNA extracted from PBMCs. Libraries of TCR beta came from iRepertoire HTBI primers plus Arm-PCR of CDR3 regions. Each CDR3 protein is one row after TCRdb ran MiXCR on the multiplex PCR reads. The sample holds 530,000 or so distinct CDR3 sequences, roughly 13% seen once. The data were also submitted as part of a second study, on T cells in Graves' hyperthyroidism and ophthalmopathy.

Sequencing used peripheral blood mononuclear cells (PBMCs), obtained at new diagnosis, from a patient treated with antithyroid drugs. The receptors originated from a man aged 25-45 years with Graves disease.

This clonotype turned up a few times. The rearrangement joins TRBV10-1 to TRBJ2-2; no definite D call. CDR1 and CDR2 from the germline V gene are WNHNN and SYGVQD (reference sequence). The CDR3 is 14 amino acids. V dropped 0 bases and J dropped 6 bases, with 8 bases sitting between them. DNA of the CDR3: TGCGCCAGCAGTGAGTCTTGGGCATCCGGGGAGCTGTTTTTT. Encoded protein: CASSESWASGELFF.

This clonotype was counted at least ten times. The chain couples TRBV27 to TRBJ1-1; TRBD1 aligns across 7 bases. J gave up 1 base and V 7 bases, and 6 bases lay outside the gene matches. The length of the CDR3 is 14 residues. Germline values: CDR1 MNHEY, CDR2 SMNVEV (reference sequence). The CDR3 protein is CASTVGGENTEAFF. CDR3 DNA: TGTGCCAGCACGGTAGGGGGCGAGAACACTGAAGCTTTCTTT.

This clonotype was found many times. The chain joins TRBV20-1 to TRBJ2-3, with 12 bases matching TRBD2. The CDR3 totals 17 residues. Trimming at V came to 4 bases and at J to 5 bases, leaving 13 bases not matched to a gene. Germline V gene sequence: CDR1 DFQATT, CDR2 SNEGSKA (reference sequence). CDR3 amino acids: CSANRASGRAGGDTQYF. In nucleotides, the CDR3 is TGCAGTGCTAATCGGGCTAGCGGGAGGGCCGGAGGAGATACGCAGTATTTT.

The table lists this clonotype with many counts. This sequence joins TRBV27 and TRBJ2-3; 7 nucleotides line up with TRBD2. The CDR3 consists of 15 residues. CDR1 and CDR2 from the germline V gene are MNHEY and SMNVEV (reference sequence). Trimming at V came to 5 bases and at J to 4 bases, leaving 9 bases not matched to a gene. Here the CDR3 reads CASSNNRGGPDTQYF. The CDR3 DNA sequence: TGTGCCAGCAGTAATAACCGGGGAGGGCCAGATACGCAGTATTTT.

This clonotype appeared a few times. The chain links TRBV12-3 or TRBV12-4 to TRBJ1-1; D ambiguous. Trimming left V 3 bases short and J 3 bases short, with 8 bases between. CDR3 size: 13 residues. The CDR3 spells CASSFGGHTEAFF. CDR3 nucleotide sequence: TGTGCCAGCAGTTTTGGAGGGCACACTGAAGCTTTCTTT.

At least ten counts were recorded for this clonotype. This rearrangement joins TRBV6-1 to TRBJ2-2; tentatively, D is TRBD2 (5 bases). The germline V gene has CDR1 MNHNS and CDR2 SASEGT. Trimming took off 5 bases at V and 2 bases at J, with 18 bases between the two ends. The CDR3 has 17 residues. The CDR3 DNA is TGTGCCAGCAGTCCCTCCCCTCAGCGACTAAACACCGGGGAGCTGTTTTTT. Its protein is CASSPSPQRLNTGELFF.

This clonotype was recorded many times. V gene TRBV27 combines with J gene TRBJ2-1; 8 bases map to TRBD2. The V and J ends lost 5 bases and 2 bases, in that order; junction bases with no gene match: 8. This CDR3 region has 16 residues. The germline gives CDR1 MNHEY, CDR2 SMNVEV (reference sequence). The CDR3 sequence is CASSLNSGATYNEQFF. The CDR3 DNA reads TGTGCCAGCAGTCTCAATAGCGGGGCAACCTACAATGAGCAGTTCTTC.

This clonotype was detected a few times. One junction end does not reproduce the germline sequence, and a read error may be involved. This chain links TRBV7-7 with TRBJ2-1, with 8 bases aligning to TRBD2. Per the germline V gene, CDR1 is SSHAT and CDR2 is FNYEAQ (reference sequence). The CDR3 extends over 14 amino acids. CDR3 loop: CASSLQSGSDEQFF. As DNA, the CDR3 is TGTGCTAGCAGCTTACAGAGCGGGAGTGATGAGCAGTTCTTC.